Sequencing of this TCR beta chain was carried out in a study of radiotherapy plus CTLA-4 blockade in lung cancer. Study information: More than 15% of patients responded objectively, and about 32% achieved disease control.

The V gene's germline CDR1 is SGHDT and CDR2 YYEEEE. The V end lost 7 bases, the J end lost 4 bases, and 12 bases lay between the germline ends. The length of the CDR3 is 14 residues. Study outcomes and limitations: In blood, TCR clones derived from the tumor expanded after radiotherapy plus ipilimumab. Per reports, early blood T cell clone dynamics, plus interferon-beta, forecast response most strongly.

Turning to this clone: The antigen is not known.

Data came from immunoSEQ multiplex PCR; TCRdb stores just in-frame clones and leaves some out. Found here are 45,000 or so clones, approximately 79% of them singletons; the top ten hold about 9%. The input for sequencing was peripheral blood, taken from a patient treated with radiotherapy plus ipilimumab. This TCR was sampled from a human donor with non-small cell lung cancer who had stable disease on radiotherapy plus ipilimumab. The chain recombines TRBV5-6 with TRBJ1-6; no clear D gene. The CDR3 reads CASSGVLYNSPLHF. Here the CDR3 DNA reads TGTGCCAGCTCCGGGGTACTTTATAATTCACCCCTCCACTTT.